This T cell receptor beta chain was recorded in a study of CD8 T cells in Susac syndrome (dated by TCRdb to about 2019). Background on the whole study: Whether CD8+ T cell activation and differentiation in Susac syndrome was antigen driven was tested using repertoire sequencing. Clonality of the CD8+ T cell repertoire was compared between about a dozen healthy donors, roughly 14 Susac syndrome patients and fewer than 16 multiple sclerosis patients. Broader findings and caveats from the paper: The number of individuals in the TCR sequencing and HLA analysis was recognized as being relatively small.

Peripheral blood CD8+ and CD4+ T cells from healthy donors, Susac syndrome patients and multiple sclerosis patients were profiled using high-throughput TCR beta sequencing. Multiple sclerosis controls were treatment-naive patients with stable or active relapsing-remitting disease fulfilling revised McDonald criteria. Bulk CD8+ and CD4+ T cells were purified magnetically by negative isolation, whereas CD8+ TEMRA cells were enriched by FACS. Blood was collected in EDTA tubes and processed within 24 hours, with PBMCs isolated through density gradient centrifugation. PBMCs destined for TCR sequencing were cryopreserved in liquid nitrogen and later thawed in a 37 °C water bath. Purity of sorted or isolated CD4+, CD8+ and CD8+ TEMRA cells was at least 90%. RNA was extracted with the RNeasy kit and roughly 0.5 to 1 ug was reverse transcribed using random hexamers. The immunoSEQ multiplex PCR assay, covering 54 Vbeta and 13 Jbeta segments, was used to amplify TCR beta CDR3 regions. Bias from PCR amplification was corrected by using a synthetic template baseline for primer optimization and for computational correction. The study's processing was this. Reads were annotated to V, D and J genes per IMGT and analyzed with immunoSEQ Analyzer, keeping only productive sequences. Clonality was computed as one minus Shannon entropy normalized by log2 of the number of productive unique sequences. Public and private clones were assessed among the 100 most prevalent clones of each patient and control. A clone was defined as Susac-specific if it was absent from the healthy and MS cohorts, from around 960 published viral clones and from other ImmuneACCESS disease sequences. TCRdb passed the public sequencing reads through fastp at Q25 and MiXCR, retaining productive beta sequences. CDR3 protein duplicates are merged, each entry listing the most common genes and DNA. The V and J calls were not made by the authors but by TCRdb's processing. The sample has 65,000 to 80,000 distinct CDR3 sequences on record, 90% to 95% of them singletons. Less than 0.6% of the sample comes from the top ten.

The CDR3 goes from the cysteine to the phenylalanine over 14 residues. The read is trimmed to its CDR3 DNA, 42 bases read in frame from base 1. Trimming at the junction amounts to 4 bases on V and 3 bases on J, and the germline ends lie 13 bases apart. CDR1 and CDR2 are drawn from the germline V gene: SGHTA, FQGTGA. Regarding this clonotype: It has no known antigen specificity. The input lacks base qualities; no much larger clone sits a single base away.

The sequence is built from TRBV7-3 and TRBJ2-7, with no confident D gene call. What was sequenced was CD8+ T cells from PBMCs. The receptor was isolated from a human donor with multiple sclerosis. CDR3 loop: CASSSRLPFYEQYF. The nucleotide sequence is given as TGTGCCAGCAGCTCTAGACTCCCCTTCTACGAGCAGTACTTC.